This paragraph covers one T cell receptor (beta chain) sequence. These data come from a study of control samples from healthy donors and cancer patients. This table comes from immunoSEQ multiplex PCR, and its TCRdb copy is limited to in-frame clones, with some not included. The table records roughly 89,000 clones, 91% of them present only once. CDR3 length equals 15 residues. J gave up 0 bases and V 3 bases, and 3 bases lay outside the gene matches. The germline V gene encodes CDR1 LGHDT and CDR2 YNNKEL (reference sequence). Sequences were obtained from blood. This clonotype originated in a man aged 50 to 60 in good health. This chain uses TRBV3-1 (or the pseudogene TRBV3-2) with TRBJ2-3; 7 bases match TRBD2. DNA of the CDR3: TGTGCCAGCAGCCACTCTAGCGGCAGCACAGATACGCAGTATTTT. Its protein product is CASSHSSGSTDTQYF.